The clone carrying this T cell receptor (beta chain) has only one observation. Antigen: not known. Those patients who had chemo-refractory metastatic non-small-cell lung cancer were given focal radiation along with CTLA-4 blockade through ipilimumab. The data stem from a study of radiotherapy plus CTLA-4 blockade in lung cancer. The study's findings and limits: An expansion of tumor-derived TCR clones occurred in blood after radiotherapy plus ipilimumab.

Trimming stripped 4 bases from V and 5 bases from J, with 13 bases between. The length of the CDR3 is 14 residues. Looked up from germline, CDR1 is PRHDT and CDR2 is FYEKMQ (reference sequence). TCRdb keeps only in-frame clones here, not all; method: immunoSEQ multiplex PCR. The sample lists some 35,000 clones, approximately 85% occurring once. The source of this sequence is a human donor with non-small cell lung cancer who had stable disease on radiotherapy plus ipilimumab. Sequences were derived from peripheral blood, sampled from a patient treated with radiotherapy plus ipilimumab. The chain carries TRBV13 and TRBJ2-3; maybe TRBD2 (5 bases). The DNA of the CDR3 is TGTGCCAGCAGCTCGCACGAGGGCAGAGATACGCAGTATTTT. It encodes CASSSHEGRDTQYF.